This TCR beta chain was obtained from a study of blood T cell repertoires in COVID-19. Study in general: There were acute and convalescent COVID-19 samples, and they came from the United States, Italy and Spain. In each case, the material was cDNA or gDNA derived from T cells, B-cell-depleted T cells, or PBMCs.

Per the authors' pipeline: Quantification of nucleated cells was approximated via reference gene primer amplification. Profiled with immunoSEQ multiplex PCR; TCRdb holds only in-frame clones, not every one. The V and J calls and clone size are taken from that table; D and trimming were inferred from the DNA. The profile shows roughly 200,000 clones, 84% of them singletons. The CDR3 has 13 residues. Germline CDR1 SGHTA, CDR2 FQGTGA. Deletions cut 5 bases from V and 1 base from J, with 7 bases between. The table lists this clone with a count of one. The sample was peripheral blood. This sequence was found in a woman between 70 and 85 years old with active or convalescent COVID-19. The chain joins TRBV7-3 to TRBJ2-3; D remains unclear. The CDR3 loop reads CASSPSGTDTQYF. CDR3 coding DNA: TGTGCCAGCAGCCCATCAGGCACAGATACGCAGTATTTT.